The TCR beta chain described here comes from a study of siplizumab effects on memory and regulatory T cells. Study-wide points: Siplizumab significantly lowered the alloreactive sequences that could be traced to unstimulated CD4+ memory cells. Naive T cells were seen as more diverse than memory cells and as major alloresponse contributors.

Details on this clone: Antigen specificity is unknown.

Germline loops: CDR1 SGHNT, CDR2 YYREEE (reference sequence). This CDR3 is built from 16 residues. V lost 4 bases, J lost 4 bases, and 6 bases stayed unmatched. Per sample, the assay covered 80,000 to 100,000 TCR templates. Method: immunoSEQ multiplex PCR; TCRdb's copy keeps in-frame clones and lacks some. Found here are tens of thousands of clones, roughly 88% of them singletons; the top ten hold more than 1.5%. Sequenced input: Tregs sorted from blood. This chain links TRBV5-4 with TRBJ2-1; 12 bases align to TRBD2. The clonotype comes from a human donor in good health. The CDR3: CASSTGGLAGYNEQFF. DNA for the CDR3: TGTGCCAGCAGCACCGGGGGACTAGCGGGTTACAATGAGCAGTTCTTC.